Shown below are 6 T cell receptor beta chains from a single sample sequenced in a study of regulatory T cells in long-lasting Graves disease. Time point of the sample: newly diagnosed GD, antithyroid drugs for less than 3 months. TCR sequences were obtained from RNA taken from PBMCs. Relying on iRepertoire HTBI primers and Arm-PCR of CDR3 regions, the team built TCR beta libraries. TCRdb reprocessed the multiplex PCR reads via MiXCR and lists one record per CDR3 protein. The data contain 200,000 to 300,000 distinct CDR3 sequences, around 20% of them seen just once; the ten biggest clones take up around 13%. The sequenced sample was peripheral blood mononuclear cells (PBMCs), obtained at new diagnosis, from a patient treated with antithyroid drugs. These receptors all come from a female donor with Graves disease.

In its sample, this clonotype was seen many times. This chain connects TRBV7-9 to TRBJ2-7; D is unresolved. CDR1 is SEHNR, CDR2 FQNEAQ, per germline (reference sequence). The CDR3 runs 14 residues. Trimming shortened V by 6 bases and J by 2 bases, and 14 bases separated the two germline ends. The CDR3 region has the DNA TGTGCCAGCAGTCTAACTATGGGGACCTACGAGCAGTACTTC. Its translation is CASSLTMGTYEQYF.

The genes are TRBV20-1 and TRBJ2-1; TRBD2 agrees at 11 bases. This CDR3 comprises 14 residues. The junction had 9 bases not matched to a gene; V was cut back by 5 bases and J by 9 bases. CDR1 is DFQATT and CDR2 is SNEGSKA in the germline V gene (reference sequence). The CDR3 sequence is CSAETSGVIIEQFF. The CDR3 DNA is TGCAGTGCTGAGACTAGCGGGGTCATCATTGAGCAGTTCTTC.

In its sample, this clonotype was seen once. It may be a read error: a sequence one base away is much more abundant. The V call is TRBV3-1, the J call TRBJ2-7; D gene uncertain. From germline, CDR1 is LGHDT and CDR2 YNNKEL (reference sequence). The CDR3 runs to 12 residues. CDR3 DNA sequence: TGTGCCTGCAGCCAAGATCGTATCGAGCAGTACTTC. It encodes CACSQDRIEQYF.

This clonotype was observed a few times. The chain is built from TRBV4-2 and TRBJ2-1, with D possibly TRBD1 on 5 matching bases. The CDR3 covers 14 residues. The V and J ends lost 4 bases and 9 bases respectively, with 16 bases between them. In germline, CDR1 is LGHNA, CDR2 YNFKEQ. This CDR3 is CASSLIGLQGEQFF. CDR3 DNA: TGTGCCAGCAGCCTGATCGGGCTCCAGGGTGAGCAGTTCTTC.

This clonotype was detected ten times or more. At one end the junction does not follow the germline gene, possibly because of a read error. This sequence joins TRBV20-1 and TRBJ2-3; TRBD2 aligns across 11 bases. The CDR3 runs 18 residues. The germline V gene encodes CDR1 DFQATT and CDR2 SNEGSKA (reference sequence). CDR3 in DNA: TGCAGTGCCAGAGGGAGGGTTAGCGGGAGGGTGAGCACAGATACGCAGTATTTT. Its translation is CSARGRVSGRVSTDTQYF.

The chain recombines TRBV5-4 with TRBJ1-2; D is unresolved. The germline V gene has CDR1 SGHNT and CDR2 YYREEE (reference sequence). V was trimmed by 0 bases and J by 8 bases, leaving 11 bases between them. CDR3 length: 13 residues. CDR3 coding DNA: TGTGCCAGCAGCTTGGCTGGGTCGGCAGGCTACACCTTC. Protein: CASSLAGSAGYTF.